This TCR beta chain derives from a study of CD8 T cells in Susac syndrome. Study outcomes and limitations: Susac-specific public clones were found in both the total CD8+ and the CD8+ TEMRA repertoires, with around 16 in the former and roughly 5 in the latter.

There are 14 residues in the CDR3. V gave up 6 bases and J gave up 4 bases, with 13 bases separating them. Per germline, CDR1 KGHDR and CDR2 SFDVKD. Concerning this clonotype: Its antigen is undetermined.

Negative magnetic isolation gave CD8+ and CD4+ cells; FACS enriched CD8+ TEMRA. The authors reverse transcribed about 0.45 to 1 ug RNA with random hexamers. Multiplex PCR with immunoSEQ amplified the TCR beta CDR3 across 54 Vbeta and 13 Jbeta. One entry per CDR3 protein results from TCRdb running MiXCR on the immunoSEQ multiplex PCR reads. This sample has about 190,000 distinct CDR3 sequences, with 85% to 95% found just once. The chain couples TRBV24-1 to TRBJ2-3, with D uncertain. The sample taken for sequencing was CD8+ T cells from PBMCs. This TCR was sampled from a human donor with Susac syndrome. CDR3 sequence: CATSTSFGADTQYF. CDR3 nucleotides: TGTGCCACCAGTACATCCTTTGGGGCAGATACGCAGTATTTT.